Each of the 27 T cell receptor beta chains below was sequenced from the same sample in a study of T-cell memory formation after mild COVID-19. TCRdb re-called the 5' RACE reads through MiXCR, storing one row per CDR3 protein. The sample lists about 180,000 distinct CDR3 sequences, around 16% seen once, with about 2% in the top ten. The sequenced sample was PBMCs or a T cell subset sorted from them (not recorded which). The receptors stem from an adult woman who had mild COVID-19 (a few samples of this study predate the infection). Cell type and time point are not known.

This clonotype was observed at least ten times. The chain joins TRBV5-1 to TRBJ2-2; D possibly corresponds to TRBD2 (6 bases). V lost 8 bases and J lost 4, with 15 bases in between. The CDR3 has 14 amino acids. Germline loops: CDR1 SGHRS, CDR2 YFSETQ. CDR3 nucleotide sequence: TGCGCCAGTACGGGGGAGTCCGGCACCGGGGAGCTGTTTTTT. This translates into CASTGESGTGELFF.

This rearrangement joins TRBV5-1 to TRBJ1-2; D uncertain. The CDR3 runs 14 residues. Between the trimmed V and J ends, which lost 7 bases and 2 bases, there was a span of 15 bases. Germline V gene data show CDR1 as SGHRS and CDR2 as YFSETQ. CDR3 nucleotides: TGCGCCAGCTCGCACCTCAGACGGAACTATGGCTACACCTTC. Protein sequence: CASSHLRRNYGYTF.

The CDR3 sequence: CSPFGGLTNYGYTF. As DNA, the CDR3 is TGCAGTCCATTCGGGGGGCTTACTAACTATGGCTACACCTTC. The chain links TRBV20-1 to TRBJ1-2; a possible D gene is TRBD1 (6 bases). Germline V CDR1 and CDR2: DFQATT, SNEGSKA (reference sequence). The V and J ends lost 8 bases and 0 bases respectively, with 16 bases between them. This CDR3 region has 14 residues.

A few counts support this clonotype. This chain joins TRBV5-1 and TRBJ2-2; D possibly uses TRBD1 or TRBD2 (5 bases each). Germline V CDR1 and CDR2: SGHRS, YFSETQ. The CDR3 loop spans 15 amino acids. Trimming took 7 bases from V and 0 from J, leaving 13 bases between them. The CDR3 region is CASATGTPNTGELFF. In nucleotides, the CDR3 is TGCGCCAGCGCCACCGGGACCCCGAACACCGGGGAGCTGTTTTTT.

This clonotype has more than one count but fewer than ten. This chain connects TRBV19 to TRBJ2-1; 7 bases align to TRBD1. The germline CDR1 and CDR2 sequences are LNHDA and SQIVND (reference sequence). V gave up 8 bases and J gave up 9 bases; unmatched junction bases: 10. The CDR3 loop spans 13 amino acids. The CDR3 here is CASSFQGVAEQFF. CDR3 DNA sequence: TGTGCCAGTTCTTTTCAGGGGGTTGCTGAGCAGTTCTTC.

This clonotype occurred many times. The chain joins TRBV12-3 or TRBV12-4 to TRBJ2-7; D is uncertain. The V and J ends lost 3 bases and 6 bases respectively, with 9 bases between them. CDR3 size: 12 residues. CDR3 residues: CASSLTPGEQYF. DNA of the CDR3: TGTGCCAGCAGTTTGACCCCCGGCGAGCAGTACTTC.

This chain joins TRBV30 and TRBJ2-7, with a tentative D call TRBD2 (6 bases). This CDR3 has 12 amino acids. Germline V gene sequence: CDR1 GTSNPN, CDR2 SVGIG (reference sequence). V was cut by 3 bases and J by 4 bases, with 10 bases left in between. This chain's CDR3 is CAWRGGGYEQYF. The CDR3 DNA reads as TGTGCCTGGAGGGGCGGAGGGTACGAGCAGTACTTC.

CDR3: CASSLVQRAEQFF. Written as DNA, the CDR3 is TGTGCCAGCAGCTTAGTACAGAGGGCTGAGCAGTTCTTC. This chain joins TRBV11-3 and TRBJ2-1, with a weak D call TRBD2 (5 bases). The V end lost 1 base, the J end lost 9 bases, and 10 bases lay between the germline ends. CDR3 length: 13 amino acids. Germline V CDR1 and CDR2: SGHNT, YENEEA.

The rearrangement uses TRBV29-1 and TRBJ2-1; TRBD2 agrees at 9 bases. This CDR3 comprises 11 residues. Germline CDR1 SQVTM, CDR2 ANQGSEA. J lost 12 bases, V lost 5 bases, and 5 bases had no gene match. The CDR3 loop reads CSVNSGSLQFF. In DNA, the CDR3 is TGCAGCGTTAATAGCGGGAGCCTGCAGTTCTTC.

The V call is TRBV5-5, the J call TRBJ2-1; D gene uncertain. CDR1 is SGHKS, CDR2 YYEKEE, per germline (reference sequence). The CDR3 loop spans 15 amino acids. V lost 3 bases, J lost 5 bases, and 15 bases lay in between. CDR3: CASSSQTAANNEQFF. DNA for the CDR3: TGTGCCAGCAGCTCCCAGACGGCGGCTAACAATGAGCAGTTCTTC.

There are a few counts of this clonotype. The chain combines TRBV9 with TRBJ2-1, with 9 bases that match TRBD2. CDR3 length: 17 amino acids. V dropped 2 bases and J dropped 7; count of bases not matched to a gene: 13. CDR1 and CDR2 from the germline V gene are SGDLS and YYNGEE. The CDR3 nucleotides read TGTGCCAGCAGCGTCCTCCTTGGCGGGGGGGCCAGGAATGAGCAGTTCTTC. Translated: CASSVLLGGGARNEQFF.

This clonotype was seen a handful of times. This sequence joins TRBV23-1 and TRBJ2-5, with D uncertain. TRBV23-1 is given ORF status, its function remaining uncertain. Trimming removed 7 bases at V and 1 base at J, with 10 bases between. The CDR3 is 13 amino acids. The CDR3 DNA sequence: TGCGCCAGCACAGGATACGGCCAAGAGACCCAGTACTTC. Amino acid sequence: CASTGYGQETQYF.

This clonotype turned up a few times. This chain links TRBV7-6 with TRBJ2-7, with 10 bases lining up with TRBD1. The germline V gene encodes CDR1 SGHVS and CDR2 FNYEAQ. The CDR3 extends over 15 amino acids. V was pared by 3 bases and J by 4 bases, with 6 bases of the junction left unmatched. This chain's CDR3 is CASSFLGQGSYEQYF. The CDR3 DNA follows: TGTGCCAGCAGCTTCTTGGGACAGGGGAGTTACGAGCAGTACTTC.

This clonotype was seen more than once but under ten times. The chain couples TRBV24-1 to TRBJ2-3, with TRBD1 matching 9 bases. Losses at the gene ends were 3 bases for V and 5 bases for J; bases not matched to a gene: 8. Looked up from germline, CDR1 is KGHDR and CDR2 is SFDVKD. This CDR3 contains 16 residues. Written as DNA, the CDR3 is TGTGCCACCAGTGATGGGGCTGGACAGGGGAAAGATACGCAGTATTTT. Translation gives CATSDGAGQGKDTQYF.

CDR3 in amino acids: CASSQEVFRSTDTQYF. The CDR3 coding sequence is TGTGCCAGCAGCCAAGAGGTGTTCAGAAGCACAGATACGCAGTATTTT. The chain combines TRBV4-2 with TRBJ2-3; D remains unclear. The V end was cut by 0 bases, the J end by 0 bases, with 10 bases between. The CDR3 contains 16 residues. Per germline, CDR1 LGHNA and CDR2 YNFKEQ.

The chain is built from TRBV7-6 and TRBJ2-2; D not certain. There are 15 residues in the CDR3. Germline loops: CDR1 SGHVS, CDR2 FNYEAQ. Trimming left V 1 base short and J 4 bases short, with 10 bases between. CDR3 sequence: CASSLVAGTTGELFF. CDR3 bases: TGTGCCAGCAGCTTAGTTGCTGGAACCACCGGGGAGCTGTTTTTT.

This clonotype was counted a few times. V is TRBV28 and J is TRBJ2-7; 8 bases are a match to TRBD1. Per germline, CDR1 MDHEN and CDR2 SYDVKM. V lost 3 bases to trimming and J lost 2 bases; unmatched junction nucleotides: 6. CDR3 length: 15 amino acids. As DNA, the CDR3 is TGTGCCAGCAGTTTGGGGGACAGGCTTCCCTACGAGCAGTACTTC. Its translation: CASSLGDRLPYEQYF.

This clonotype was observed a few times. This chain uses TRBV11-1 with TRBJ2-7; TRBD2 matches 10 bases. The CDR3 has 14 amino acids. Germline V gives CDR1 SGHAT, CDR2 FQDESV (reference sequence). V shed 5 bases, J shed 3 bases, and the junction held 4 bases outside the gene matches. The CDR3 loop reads CASSIGLAVYEQYF. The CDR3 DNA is TGTGCCAGCAGCATTGGACTAGCGGTCTACGAGCAGTACTTC.

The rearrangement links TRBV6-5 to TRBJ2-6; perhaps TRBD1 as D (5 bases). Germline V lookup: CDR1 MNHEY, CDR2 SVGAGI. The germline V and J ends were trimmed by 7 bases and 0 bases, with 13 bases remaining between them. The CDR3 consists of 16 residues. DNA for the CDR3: TGTGCCAGCAAAAGGACAAGCAGCTCTGGGGCCAACGTCCTGACTTTC. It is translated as CASKRTSSSGANVLTF.

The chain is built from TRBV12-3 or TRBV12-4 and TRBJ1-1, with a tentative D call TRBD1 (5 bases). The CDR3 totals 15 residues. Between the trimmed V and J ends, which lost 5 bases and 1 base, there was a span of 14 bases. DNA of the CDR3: TGTGCCAGCAGTCGGGGGGTGAAGGCGAACACTGAAGCTTTCTTT. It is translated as CASSRGVKANTEAFF.

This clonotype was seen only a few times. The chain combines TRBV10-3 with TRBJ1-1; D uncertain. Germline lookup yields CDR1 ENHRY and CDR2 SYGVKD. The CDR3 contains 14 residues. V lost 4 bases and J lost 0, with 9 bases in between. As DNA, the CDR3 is TGTGCCATCAGTGTCTCTGGGATGAACACTGAAGCTTTCTTT. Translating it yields CAISVSGMNTEAFF.

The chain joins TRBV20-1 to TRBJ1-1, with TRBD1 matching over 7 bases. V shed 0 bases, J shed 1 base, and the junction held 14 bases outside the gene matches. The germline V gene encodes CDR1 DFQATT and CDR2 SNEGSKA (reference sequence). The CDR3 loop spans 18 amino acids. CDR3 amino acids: CSARDEKRHRGGNTEAFF. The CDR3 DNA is TGCAGTGCTAGAGATGAGAAACGTCACAGGGGAGGGAACACTGAAGCTTTCTTT.

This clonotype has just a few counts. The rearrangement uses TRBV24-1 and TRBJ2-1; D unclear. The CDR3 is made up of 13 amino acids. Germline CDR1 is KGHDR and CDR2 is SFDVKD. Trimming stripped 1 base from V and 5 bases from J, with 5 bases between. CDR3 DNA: TGTGCCACCAGTGATTTCGGACACAATGAGCAGTTCTTC. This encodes CATSDFGHNEQFF.

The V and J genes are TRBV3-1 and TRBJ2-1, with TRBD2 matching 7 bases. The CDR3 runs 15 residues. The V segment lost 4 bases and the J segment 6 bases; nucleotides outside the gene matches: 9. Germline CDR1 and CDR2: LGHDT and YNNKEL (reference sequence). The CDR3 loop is CASSPGGGPPNEQFF. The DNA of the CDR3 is TGTGCCAGCAGCCCTGGGGGAGGGCCTCCCAATGAGCAGTTCTTC.

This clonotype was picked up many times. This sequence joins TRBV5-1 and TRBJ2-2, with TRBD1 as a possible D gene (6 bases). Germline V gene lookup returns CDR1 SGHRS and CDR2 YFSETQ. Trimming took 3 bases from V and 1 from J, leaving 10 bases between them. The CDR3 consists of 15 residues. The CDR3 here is CASSSPRGNTGELFF. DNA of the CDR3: TGCGCCAGCAGCTCCCCCAGGGGGAACACCGGGGAGCTGTTTTTT. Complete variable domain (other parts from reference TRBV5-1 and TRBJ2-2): KAGVTQTPRYLIKTRGQQVTLSCSPISGHRSVSWYQQTPGQGLQFLFEYFSETQRNKGNFPGRFSGRQFSNSRSEMNVSTLELGDSALYLCASSSPRGNTGELFFGEGSRLTVL.

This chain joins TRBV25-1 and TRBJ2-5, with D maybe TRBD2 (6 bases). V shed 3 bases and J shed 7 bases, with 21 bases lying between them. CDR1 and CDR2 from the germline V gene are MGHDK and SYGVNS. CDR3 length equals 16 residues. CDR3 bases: TGTGCCAGCAGTGATTTCGGGGGTAGGCAAGAGGCGACCCAGTACTTC. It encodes CASSDFGGRQEATQYF.

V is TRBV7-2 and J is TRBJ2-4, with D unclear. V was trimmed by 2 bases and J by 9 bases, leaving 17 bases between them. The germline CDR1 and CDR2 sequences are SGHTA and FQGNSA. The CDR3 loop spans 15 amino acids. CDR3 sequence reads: CASSLRHSPQVIQYF. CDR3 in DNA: TGTGCCAGCAGCTTACGGCACTCCCCGCAGGTCATTCAGTACTTC.